This TCR beta chain was obtained from a study of blood T cell repertoires in COVID-19. Under the authors' procedure: Amplified reference gene primers provided the basis for estimating nucleated cell counts. Method: immunoSEQ multiplex PCR; TCRdb's copy keeps in-frame clones and lacks some. The V and J calls and clone size were taken over from that table, and D and trimming were inferred from the DNA. The sample contains roughly 330,000 clones, 70% to 90% of which appear only once. V shed 0 bases and J shed 6 bases, with 6 bases lying between them. Germline V gives CDR1 LNHNV, CDR2 YYDKDF (reference sequence). The CDR3 has 13 amino acids. Self-reported history from a screening survey and questionnaire set each donor's cohort.

The sequence was collected from a woman aged 25 to 39 who had recovered from COVID-19. V gene TRBV15 combines with J gene TRBJ1-5; D is unresolved. The specimen was PBMCs or T cells enriched from blood (not recorded which). The CDR3 loop is CATSRENGQPQHF. The CDR3 DNA reads TGTGCCACCAGCAGAGAAAACGGTCAGCCCCAGCATTTT.